The rows below give T cell receptor beta chains drawn from one sample of a study of blood T cell repertoires in COVID-19. Here immunoSEQ multiplex PCR was the method, and the copy in TCRdb shows in-frame clones only, minus some. The sample lists roughly 420,000 clones, approximately 90% occurring once. Sample: PBMCs or T cells enriched from blood (not recorded which). The receptor source for this set is a woman aged 25 to 39 with acute COVID-19. Both conserved end residues are part of each CDR3. D genes are given only for firm matches. Not every row has a clone size; where given, it reads once, few, many or a size class.

-	TRBJ1-1	TRBV7-8	-	CASSHPRGSVFSLAFF	TGTGCCAGCAGCCACCCTCGGGGGTCGGTTTTCAGTTTGGCTTTCTTT
once	TRBJ2-4	TRBV6-1	-	CASSEGYGVTVSKNIQYF	TGTGCCAGCAGTGAAGGTTACGGGGTGACTGTTTCCAAAAACATTCAGTACTTC
-	TRBJ1-3	TRBV7-8	-	CASTDTRNTIYF	TGTGCCAGCACAGATACTAGAAACACCATATATTTT
-	TRBJ1-5	TRBV24-1	-	CATSDPRAPRNQPQHF	TGTGCCACCAGTGATCCGCGGGCCCCACGCAATCAGCCCCAGCATTTT
-	TRBJ2-7	TRBV28	TRBD1	CASSLGTAHTYEQYF	TGTGCCAGCAGTTTAGGGACAGCTCACACCTACGAGCAGTACTTC
-	TRBJ2-3	TRBV4-3	-	CASSQVQGITDTQYF	TGCGCCAGCAGCCAAGTCCAGGGGATCACAGATACGCAGTATTTT
-	TRBJ2-5	TRBV7-2	TRBD2	CASSLGTSGAPIETQYF	TGTGCCAGCAGCTTAGGGACTAGCGGGGCCCCAATAGAGACCCAGTACTTC
-	TRBJ1-2	TRBV2	TRBD1	CASRGGQAGYGYTF	TGTGCCAGCAGAGGAGGACAGGCTGGCTATGGCTACACCTTC
-	TRBJ1-3	TRBV28	TRBD1	CASSLFGQGGNTIYF	TGTGCCAGCAGTTTATTCGGACAGGGTGGAAACACCATATATTTT
-	TRBJ2-1	TRBV4-1	-	CASSHSAGTLPYNEQFF	TGCGCCAGCAGCCACTCTGCAGGGACTCTCCCATACAATGAGCAGTTCTTC
few	TRBJ1-2	TRBV6-5	TRBD1	CASSWDRTIGGYTF	TGTGCCAGCAGTTGGGACAGGACTATTGGTGGCTACACCTTC
-	TRBJ1-2	TRBV5-1	-	CASSLEGGVNYGYTF	TGCGCCAGCAGCTTGGAGGGAGGGGTGAACTATGGCTACACCTTC
-	TRBJ2-5	TRBV7-9	-	CASSAQGGETQYF	TGTGCCAGCAGCGCCCAGGGTGGGGAGACCCAGTACTTC
-	TRBJ1-4	TRBV19	TRBD1	CASRSTGGSEKLFF	TGTGCCAGTCGTTCGACAGGGGGCTCTGAAAAACTGTTTTTT
-	TRBJ1-6	TRBV6-2/TRBV6-3	TRBD1	CASSYSWTGGTNSPLHF	TGTGCCAGCAGTTACTCCTGGACAGGGGGAACGAATTCACCCCTCCACTTT
-	TRBJ1-1	TRBV5-5	TRBD1	CASSSTGAKNTEAFF	TGTGCCAGCAGCTCTACAGGGGCGAAGAACACTGAAGCTTTCTTT
-	TRBJ2-1	TRBV28	-	CASSSPVAGSYNEQFF	TGTGCCAGCAGTTCCCCCGTGGCGGGTAGCTACAATGAGCAGTTCTTC
-	TRBJ2-2	TRBV11-3	-	CASSLEGTLRTGELFF	TGTGCCAGCAGCTTAGAAGGGACTCTGAGGACCGGGGAGCTGTTTTTT
-	TRBJ2-7	TRBV25-1	TRBD1	CASSDSGQGTYEQYF	TGTGCCAGCAGTGACTCGGGACAGGGGACCTACGAGCAGTACTTC
once	TRBJ1-2	TRBV6-2/TRBV6-3	TRBD1	CASSRQGLGYGYTF	TGTGCCAGCAGTAGACAGGGCCTGGGCTATGGCTACACCTTC
-	TRBJ1-4	TRBV25-1	TRBD1	CASSAAGGLEINEKLFF	TGTGCCAGCAGTGCTGCAGGGGGCCTTGAGATCAATGAAAAACTGTTTTTT
-	TRBJ1-2	TRBV2	TRBD1	CASMTGGAYGYTF	TGTGCCAGCATGACAGGGGGGGCCTATGGCTACACCTTC
-	TRBJ2-7	TRBV4-1	-	CASSQDQETGPYEQYF	TGCGCCAGCAGCCAAGATCAGGAGACAGGCCCCTACGAGCAGTACTTC
-	TRBJ2-2	TRBV19	-	CASKSWQANTGELFF	TGTGCCAGTAAATCCTGGCAGGCGAACACCGGGGAGCTGTTTTTT
-	TRBJ1-6	TRBV5-5	-	CASSLAGYNSPLHF	TGTGCCAGCAGCTTGGCGGGCTATAATTCACCCCTCCACTTT
-	TRBJ1-2	TRBV3-1/TRBV3-2	-	CASSQREQGLAGGYGYTF	TGTGCCAGCAGCCAACGGGAGCAGGGCCTCGCTGGGGGTTATGGCTACACCTTC
-	TRBJ1-1	TRBV3-1/TRBV3-2	TRBD1	CASSQDWHRGRTEAFF	TGTGCCAGCAGTCAAGACTGGCACAGGGGGCGGACTGAAGCTTTCTTT
-	TRBJ2-2	TRBV12-3/TRBV12-4	TRBD2	CASSPGLAGELFF	TGTGCCAGCAGCCCCGGACTAGCCGGGGAGCTGTTTTTT
once	TRBJ2-2	TRBV12-3/TRBV12-4	-	CASSFAGELFF	TGTGCCAGCAGTTTCGCCGGGGAGCTGTTTTTT
once	TRBJ1-1	TRBV5-1	TRBD1	CASSLRPTGANTEAFF	TGCGCCAGCAGCTTGAGGCCCACAGGGGCGAACACTGAAGCTTTCTTT
-	TRBJ2-2	TRBV6-6	TRBD1	CASSRRDSQITGELFF	TGTGCCAGCAGTCGACGGGACAGCCAGATCACCGGGGAGCTGTTTTTT
-	TRBJ1-6	TRBV28	-	CASSLAGLSLYSPLHF	TGTGCCAGCAGTTTAGCGGGGTTAAGCCTGTATTCACCCCTCCACTTT
-	TRBJ2-7	TRBV4-3	-	CASSQGNRHYEQYF	TGCGCCAGCAGCCAAGGGAACAGGCACTACGAGCAGTACTTC
-	TRBJ1-4	TRBV30	TRBD1	CAWSIKGASTNEKLFF	TGTGCCTGGAGTATAAAGGGGGCTTCAACTAATGAAAAACTGTTTTTT
-	TRBJ1-2	TRBV24-1	-	CATSPHPGQGPNYGYTF	TGTGCCACCAGCCCCCATCCCGGGCAGGGGCCTAACTATGGCTACACCTTC
-	TRBJ1-6	TRBV30	-	CAWSLGVGNSPLHF	TGTGCCTGGAGCCTCGGGGTGGGGAATTCACCCCTCCACTTT
once	TRBJ1-2	TRBV13	TRBD1	CASSKRDREFYGYTF	TGTGCCAGCAGCAAAAGGGACAGGGAGTTCTATGGCTACACCTTC
-	TRBJ2-7	TRBV4-2	TRBD2	CASSQDDLRLAGGYEQYF	TGTGCCAGCAGCCAAGATGATTTAAGACTAGCGGGGGGGTACGAGCAGTACTTC
-	TRBJ2-7	TRBV4-1	TRBD2	CASSQEGIAGVLDEQYF	TGCGCCAGCAGCCAAGAAGGGATAGCGGGGGTCCTCGACGAGCAGTACTTC
-	TRBJ1-5	TRBV30	-	CAWNLGDTSNQPQHF	TGTGCCTGGAACCTGGGGGACACGAGCAATCAGCCCCAGCATTTT
-	TRBJ1-1	TRBV18	TRBD1	CASSPWTGGRMNTEAFF	TGTGCCAGCTCACCCTGGACAGGGGGCCGCATGAACACTGAAGCTTTCTTT